This entry is about one TCR beta chain. Sequencing used immunoSEQ multiplex PCR; TCRdb keeps in-frame clones, though not all of them. Seen here are around 130,000 clones, around 84% observed once, and the top ten hold approximately 12%. V was trimmed by 3 bases and J by 0 bases, leaving 5 bases between them. CDR1 and CDR2 from the germline V gene are DFQATT and SNEGSKA (reference sequence). This CDR3 has 13 residues. The record originates from a study of T cell responses to AZD1222 COVID-19 vaccine. Sequencing used peripheral blood, obtained on day 0 of AZD1222 vaccination. The V gene is TRBV20-1, the J gene TRBJ2-2; D is unresolved. The TCR comes from an adult in good health. The CDR3 DNA sequence: TGCAGTGCTAGTCCTACGAACACCGGGGAGCTGTTTTTT. Its translation is CSASPTNTGELFF.